The source of this T cell receptor (beta chain) is a study of T cell changes during pregnancy in multiple sclerosis. Some clones are missing from TCRdb's copy, which holds only in-frame ones; the method was immunoSEQ multiplex PCR. The data contain tens of thousands of clones, about nine tenths of them singletons. V lost 3 bases and J lost 6, with 15 bases in between. Germline CDR1 reads MDHEN; CDR2 reads SYDVKM. The CDR3 totals 15 residues. The clonotype was recovered from a female donor with multiple sclerosis, enrolled in a pregnancy study. This sequence joins TRBV28 and TRBJ2-1; weak D call: TRBD1 (5 bases). The material sequenced was CD4+ T cells from peripheral blood mononuclear cells, taken in the second trimester of pregnancy. This CDR3 reads CASSFGGASVNEQFF. CDR3 sequence (DNA): TGTGCCAGCAGTTTCGGTGGGGCTAGTGTCAATGAGCAGTTCTTC.